This T cell receptor (beta chain) came from a study of T-cell memory formation after mild COVID-19. TCRdb called the 5' RACE reads again in MiXCR, with one record for every CDR3 protein. The sample contains a few hundred thousand distinct CDR3 sequences, around a quarter of which appear only once. Study-level findings and limits: Clones which contracted sat mainly in CM and EM if CD4+, and in EMRA if CD8+.

Regarding this clonotype: Its antigen is still unknown.

The CDR3 runs to 15 residues. Germline V gene data show CDR1 as LGHDT and CDR2 as YNNKEL (reference sequence). V dropped 3 bases and J dropped 4 bases, with 13 bases sitting between them. The rearrangement uses TRBV3-1 and TRBJ1-5; possibly TRBD1 for D (6 bases). This TCR was recovered from an adult woman who had mild COVID-19 (a few samples of this study predate the infection). Cell type and time point are not known. The sequenced sample consisted of PBMCs or a T cell subset sorted from them (not recorded which). CDR3: CASSHFTGPNQPQHF. For the CDR3, the DNA is TGTGCCAGCAGCCATTTTACAGGGCCAAATCAGCCCCAGCATTTT.